One T cell receptor (beta chain) is described in this entry. One end of the junction varies from germline; a read error may be responsible. CDR3 size: 13 residues. The sample belongs to a study of tumor-infiltrating lymphocytes in primary liver carcinoma. Unsorted bulk tissue (roughly 17-34 mg) underwent RNA and DNA co-extraction. Researchers took samples from five separate regions of each tumor. From 450 to 600 ng total RNA, TCR beta cDNA was generated with a primer in the constant region. Nested multiplex PCR, run for three rounds with slightly modified ARM-PCR, yielded TCR beta libraries. Use of TRBV1-TRBV30 forward primers with a C-beta reverse primer characterized the first two PCR rounds, which lasted around 9 cycles each. TCRdb re-called the multiplex PCR reads with MiXCR, one entry per CDR3 protein. The sample has roughly 57,000 distinct CDR3 sequences, about three quarters seen once.

The sequence was obtained from a man aged 40-49 years with primary liver carcinoma and hepatitis B virus infection. Sequencing was carried out using liver tumor tissue from sampling region 2. Stated subset: tumor region T2, inferior pole. This rearrangement joins TRBV12-3 or TRBV12-4 to TRBJ1-2; D gene unclear. CDR3 nucleotides: TGTGCCAGTAGTTTAATCGTCGGCTATGGCTACACCTTC. Translating gives CASSLIVGYGYTF.